Presented here are 3 T cell receptor beta chains from one specimen sequenced in a study of T cell responses to AZD1222 COVID-19 vaccine. Measured with immunoSEQ multiplex PCR; TCRdb has only the in-frame clones, and not every one. The sample holds just over 150,000 clones, about nine tenths seen once. The input for sequencing was peripheral blood, taken on day 0 of AZD1222 vaccination. These receptors originate from an adult in good health.

This sequence joins TRBV6-5 and TRBJ2-5; D is uncertain. The CDR3 is 14 amino acids. Trimming pared 4 bases from V and 5 bases from J, leaving 14 bases between. Per germline, CDR1 MNHEY and CDR2 SVGAGI. CDR3 residues: CASSLREYLETQYF. The CDR3 bases are TGTGCCAGCAGTTTGCGCGAGTATTTGGAGACCCAGTACTTC.

The chain links TRBV5-4 to TRBJ2-5; D is uncertain. CDR1 is SGHNT and CDR2 is YYREEE in the germline V gene (reference sequence). The CDR3 runs 12 residues. V lost 0 bases, J lost 3 bases, and 3 bases lay in between. CDR3 loop: CASSLGKETQYF. Written as DNA, the CDR3 is TGTGCCAGCAGCTTGGGTAAAGAGACCCAGTACTTC.

The V call is TRBV20-1, the J call TRBJ2-2; no clear D gene. CDR1 and CDR2 (germline): DFQATT, SNEGSKA (reference sequence). This CDR3 has 11 amino acids. CDR3 sequence reads: CSAPTTGELFF. In DNA, the CDR3 is TGCAGCGCGCCAACAACCGGGGAGCTGTTTTTT.